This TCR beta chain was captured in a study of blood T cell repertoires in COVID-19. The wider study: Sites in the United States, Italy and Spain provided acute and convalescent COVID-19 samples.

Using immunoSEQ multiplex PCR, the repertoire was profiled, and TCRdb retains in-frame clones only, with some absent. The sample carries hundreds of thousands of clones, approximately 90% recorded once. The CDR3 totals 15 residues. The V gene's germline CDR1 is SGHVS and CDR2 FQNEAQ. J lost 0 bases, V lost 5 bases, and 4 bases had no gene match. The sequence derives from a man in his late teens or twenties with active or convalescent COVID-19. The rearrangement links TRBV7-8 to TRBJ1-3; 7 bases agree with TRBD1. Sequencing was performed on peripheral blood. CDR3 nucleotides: TGTGCCAGCAGCCTCGGGACAGTCTCTGGAAACACCATATATTTT. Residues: CASSLGTVSGNTIYF.